What follows are 3 T cell receptor beta chains derived from one specimen sequenced in a study of cytomegalovirus exposure and HLA in healthy donors (dated by TCRdb to 2016 to 2017). The library relied on the immunoSEQ multiplex PCR assay. For the multiplex PCR, a mixture combining 60 forward primers for TCR Vbeta segments and 13 reverse primers for TCR Jbeta segments was used. What TCRdb holds here is the immuneACCESS table cut down to in-frame rearrangements. Part of the clones is not present; checked against another copy, under half of the missing clones reflect an unresolved V gene, and the others are unexplained. Recorded for this sample are hundreds of thousands of clones; 65% to 85% of them occurred a single time. The ten largest clones capture 2% to 2.5% of the sample. Sequences were obtained from PBMCs. Receptors originate from a female donor in good health and CMV-seronegative.

The chain combines TRBV7-2 with TRBJ2-1, with 11 positions matching TRBD2. J lost 7 bases, V lost 5 bases, and 4 bases had no gene match. The CDR3 runs to 14 residues. CDR1 is SGHTA, CDR2 FQGNSA, per germline. The CDR3 nucleotides are TGTGCCAGCAGCATCAGGACTAGCGGGAATGAGCAGTTCTTC. Protein product: CASSIRTSGNEQFF.

The CDR3 DNA sequence: TGTGCCTGGAGTGGGCACAGGGTACGAGCTTTCTTT. As protein: CAWSGHRVRAFF. This sequence joins TRBV30 and TRBJ1-1, with a possible D match to TRBD1 (6 bases). Looked up from germline, CDR1 is GTSNPN and CDR2 is SVGIG (reference sequence). The CDR3 consists of 12 residues. Trimming left V 1 base short and J 10 bases short, with 13 bases between.

This chain connects TRBV7-9 to TRBJ2-5; the match to TRBD2 covers 16 bases. Unmatched junction bases numbered 20, after V lost 5 bases and J lost 11 bases. Germline V gene data show CDR1 as SEHNR and CDR2 as FQNEAQ (reference sequence). The CDR3 length is 19 residues. The CDR3 region has the DNA TGTGCCAGCAGCGGCGAGGGACTAGCGGGAGGGCCAGGACTGAGAGAGCAGTACTTC. This codes for CASSGEGLAGGPGLREQYF.